This paragraph covers one TCR beta chain sequence. The antigen remains unidentified. Profiling relied on immunoSEQ multiplex PCR, and the TCRdb table lists in-frame clones only, not all of them. The sample lists 90,000 to 100,000 clones, about nine tenths seen once, with 2.8% in the top ten. The entry originates in a study of PD-1 blockade in classical Hodgkin lymphoma. Study-level points and caveats: TCR diversity in CD4+, not CD8+, cells rose significantly by C4D1.

Each of the patients experienced relapse following autologous stem cell transplantation, and their brentuximab vedotin exposure differed. The clonotype originates from a human donor with classical Hodgkin lymphoma. The sequencing used peripheral blood mononuclear cells (PBMCs), collected at baseline.

The DNA for the CDR3 is TGTGCCAGCAGCTCCTTTCCAACTAATGAAAAACTGTTTTTT. It encodes CASSSFPTNEKLFF. This rearrangement joins TRBV28 to TRBJ1-4; D uncertain. Trimming took off 6 bases at V and 0 bases at J, with 8 bases between the two ends. This CDR3 spans 14 amino acids. The V gene's germline CDR1 is MDHEN and CDR2 SYDVKM.